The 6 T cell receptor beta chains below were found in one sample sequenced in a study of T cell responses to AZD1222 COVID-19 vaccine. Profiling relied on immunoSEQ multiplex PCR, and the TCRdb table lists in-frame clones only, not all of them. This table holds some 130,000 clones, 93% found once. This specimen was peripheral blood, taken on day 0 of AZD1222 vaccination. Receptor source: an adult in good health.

The CDR3 here is CASSFGSRVGRNEQFF. The DNA for the CDR3 is TGTGCCAGCAGCTTCGGCTCGAGGGTTGGTAGGAATGAGCAGTTCTTC. The rearrangement links TRBV7-6 to TRBJ2-1, with D maybe TRBD2 (5 bases). Germline V gene sequence: CDR1 SGHVS, CDR2 FNYEAQ. The CDR3 is made up of 16 amino acids. Trimming pared 3 bases from V and 7 bases from J, leaving 19 bases between.

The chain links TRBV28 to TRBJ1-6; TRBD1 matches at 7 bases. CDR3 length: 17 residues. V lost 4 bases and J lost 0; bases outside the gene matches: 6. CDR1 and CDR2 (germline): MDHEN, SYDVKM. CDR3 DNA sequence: TGTGCCAGCAGTTCACCGGACAGGAGCTCCTATAATTCACCCCTCCACTTT. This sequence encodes CASSSPDRSSYNSPLHF. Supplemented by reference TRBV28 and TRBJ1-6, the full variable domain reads DVKVTQSSRYLVKRTGEKVFLECVQDMDHENMFWYRQDPGLGLRLIYFSYDVKMKEKGDIPEGYSVSREKKERFSLILESASTNQTSMYLCASSSPDRSSYNSPLHFGNGTRLTVT.

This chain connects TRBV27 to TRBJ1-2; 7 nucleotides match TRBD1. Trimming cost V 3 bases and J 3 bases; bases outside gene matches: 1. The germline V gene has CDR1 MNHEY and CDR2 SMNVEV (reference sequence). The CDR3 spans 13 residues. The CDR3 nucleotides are TGTGCCAGCAGTTTGGGGACAGACTATGGCTACACCTTC. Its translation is CASSLGTDYGYTF.

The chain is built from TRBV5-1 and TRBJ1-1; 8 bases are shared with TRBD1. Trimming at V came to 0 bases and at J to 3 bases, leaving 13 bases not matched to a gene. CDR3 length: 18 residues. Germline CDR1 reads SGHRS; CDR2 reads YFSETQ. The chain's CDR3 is CASSLARTGIGIDTEAFF. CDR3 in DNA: TGCGCCAGCAGCTTGGCCCGGACAGGGATTGGGATTGACACTGAAGCTTTCTTT.

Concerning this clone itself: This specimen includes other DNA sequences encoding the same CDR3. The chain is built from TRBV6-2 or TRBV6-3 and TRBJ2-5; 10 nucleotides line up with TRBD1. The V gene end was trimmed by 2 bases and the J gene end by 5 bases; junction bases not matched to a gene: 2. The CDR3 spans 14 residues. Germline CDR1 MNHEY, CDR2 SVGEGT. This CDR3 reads CASSYRDRGETQYF. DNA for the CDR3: TGTGCCAGCAGTTACCGGGACAGGGGTGAGACCCAGTACTTC.

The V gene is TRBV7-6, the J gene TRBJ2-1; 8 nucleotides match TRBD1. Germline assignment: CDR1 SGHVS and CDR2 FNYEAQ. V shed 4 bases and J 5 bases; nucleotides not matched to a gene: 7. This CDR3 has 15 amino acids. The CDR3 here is CASSSGGGTNNEQFF. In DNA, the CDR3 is TGTGCCAGCAGCTCAGGGGGCGGGACAAACAATGAGCAGTTCTTC.